This T cell receptor (beta chain) was sequenced in a study of OX40 agonist ivuxolimab in advanced cancers. About the study as a whole: The costimulatory receptor OX40 (CD134) was targeted by ivuxolimab, a fully human IgG2 agonistic monoclonal antibody. Partial responses were achieved by three dose-escalation patients, of whom one had hepatocellular carcinoma and two had cutaneous melanoma. Intravenous ivuxolimab was administered to patients every 2 weeks at six dose levels: 0.01, 0.1, 0.3, 1.5, 3 and 10 mg/kg. The paper describes the monotherapy dose-escalation part (N of about 50 patients) of the phase I trial of ivuxolimab. In the dose-escalation cohort, around four fifths of patients were male, and the mean age was approximately 60 years, with a range of roughly 20 to 79. Among the roughly 52 dose-escalation patients, around 20 had hepatocellular carcinoma, roughly 15 melanoma, 9 renal cell carcinoma and 9 head and neck cancer. Prior anti-PD-1, anti-PD-L1 or anti-CTLA-4 therapy was permitted, and checkpoint inhibitors had been received by under 50% of dose-escalation patients. Peripheral TCRbeta sequencing aimed to test whether ivuxolimab altered TCR sequence diversity and caused clonal T-cell expansion. The investigation overall reported the following: In partial responders in the 0.1-3.0 mg/kg groups, normalized peripheral clonal expansion was found to be among the lowest, especially among CD8+ T cells. Low levels of normalized T-cell clonal expansion were also shown by some nonresponding patients. Antigen specificity was not determined for the clonally expanded peripheral T cells. After ivuxolimab, expanded clones were on average more numerous among CD8+ T cells than among CD4+ T cells. Clonal expansion of both CD4+ and CD8+ blood T cells was observed from baseline to week 6 at doses 0.1 to 3.0 mg/kg.

Trimming costs V 3 bases and J 0 bases, and their ends lie 12 bases apart. CDR1 and CDR2, looked up from the germline V gene, are ENHRY and SYGVKD. Inclusive of the bounding cysteine and phenylalanine, the CDR3 is 16 residues long. CDR3 DNA is the only sequence kept; it has 48 bases, read in frame from the first base. Genomic DNA was isolated from the sorted cells so that the TCRbeta CDR3 region could be sequenced. TCRbeta CDR3 regions were sequenced using the immunoSEQ Assay. TCRdb provides this immuneACCESS table in a form limited to in-frame rearrangements. Some clones are lacking; in checked studies, under half of them reflect an unresolved V gene, and why the rest are absent is not known. The sample table shows about 16,000 clones, and about 83% are seen once. The ten most abundant clones make up 12% of the sample. Patients with autoimmune disease history or receiving systemic immunosuppression were excluded from the trial. Peripheral blood for TCR sequencing was collected from all dose cohorts at baseline, on cycle 4 day 1, and on cycle 7 day 1. The samples were drawn from a first-in-human, open-label, multicenter phase I dose-escalation trial of ivuxolimab. Adults with locally advanced or metastatic melanoma, renal cell, hepatocellular, or head and neck squamous cell carcinoma were enrolled in the trial. Before TCR sequencing, CD4+ T cells and CD8+ T cells from peripheral blood were sorted into separate populations.

As regards this clone: Its antigen specificity is not known. Qualities for individual bases were not recorded, and no much larger clone is one base off.

The sequence came from an adult with an advanced solid tumor such as melanoma, head and neck, liver or kidney cancer. This material consisted of CD4+ or CD8+ T cells sorted from blood, taken in a trial of the OX40 agonist ivuxolimab. The chain employs TRBV10-3 and TRBJ2-1, with the D gene too uncertain to name. The nucleotides read TGTGCCATCAGTGATCGAGCGCTCAGCTCCTACAATGAGCAGTTCTTC. This codes for CAISDRALSSYNEQFF.